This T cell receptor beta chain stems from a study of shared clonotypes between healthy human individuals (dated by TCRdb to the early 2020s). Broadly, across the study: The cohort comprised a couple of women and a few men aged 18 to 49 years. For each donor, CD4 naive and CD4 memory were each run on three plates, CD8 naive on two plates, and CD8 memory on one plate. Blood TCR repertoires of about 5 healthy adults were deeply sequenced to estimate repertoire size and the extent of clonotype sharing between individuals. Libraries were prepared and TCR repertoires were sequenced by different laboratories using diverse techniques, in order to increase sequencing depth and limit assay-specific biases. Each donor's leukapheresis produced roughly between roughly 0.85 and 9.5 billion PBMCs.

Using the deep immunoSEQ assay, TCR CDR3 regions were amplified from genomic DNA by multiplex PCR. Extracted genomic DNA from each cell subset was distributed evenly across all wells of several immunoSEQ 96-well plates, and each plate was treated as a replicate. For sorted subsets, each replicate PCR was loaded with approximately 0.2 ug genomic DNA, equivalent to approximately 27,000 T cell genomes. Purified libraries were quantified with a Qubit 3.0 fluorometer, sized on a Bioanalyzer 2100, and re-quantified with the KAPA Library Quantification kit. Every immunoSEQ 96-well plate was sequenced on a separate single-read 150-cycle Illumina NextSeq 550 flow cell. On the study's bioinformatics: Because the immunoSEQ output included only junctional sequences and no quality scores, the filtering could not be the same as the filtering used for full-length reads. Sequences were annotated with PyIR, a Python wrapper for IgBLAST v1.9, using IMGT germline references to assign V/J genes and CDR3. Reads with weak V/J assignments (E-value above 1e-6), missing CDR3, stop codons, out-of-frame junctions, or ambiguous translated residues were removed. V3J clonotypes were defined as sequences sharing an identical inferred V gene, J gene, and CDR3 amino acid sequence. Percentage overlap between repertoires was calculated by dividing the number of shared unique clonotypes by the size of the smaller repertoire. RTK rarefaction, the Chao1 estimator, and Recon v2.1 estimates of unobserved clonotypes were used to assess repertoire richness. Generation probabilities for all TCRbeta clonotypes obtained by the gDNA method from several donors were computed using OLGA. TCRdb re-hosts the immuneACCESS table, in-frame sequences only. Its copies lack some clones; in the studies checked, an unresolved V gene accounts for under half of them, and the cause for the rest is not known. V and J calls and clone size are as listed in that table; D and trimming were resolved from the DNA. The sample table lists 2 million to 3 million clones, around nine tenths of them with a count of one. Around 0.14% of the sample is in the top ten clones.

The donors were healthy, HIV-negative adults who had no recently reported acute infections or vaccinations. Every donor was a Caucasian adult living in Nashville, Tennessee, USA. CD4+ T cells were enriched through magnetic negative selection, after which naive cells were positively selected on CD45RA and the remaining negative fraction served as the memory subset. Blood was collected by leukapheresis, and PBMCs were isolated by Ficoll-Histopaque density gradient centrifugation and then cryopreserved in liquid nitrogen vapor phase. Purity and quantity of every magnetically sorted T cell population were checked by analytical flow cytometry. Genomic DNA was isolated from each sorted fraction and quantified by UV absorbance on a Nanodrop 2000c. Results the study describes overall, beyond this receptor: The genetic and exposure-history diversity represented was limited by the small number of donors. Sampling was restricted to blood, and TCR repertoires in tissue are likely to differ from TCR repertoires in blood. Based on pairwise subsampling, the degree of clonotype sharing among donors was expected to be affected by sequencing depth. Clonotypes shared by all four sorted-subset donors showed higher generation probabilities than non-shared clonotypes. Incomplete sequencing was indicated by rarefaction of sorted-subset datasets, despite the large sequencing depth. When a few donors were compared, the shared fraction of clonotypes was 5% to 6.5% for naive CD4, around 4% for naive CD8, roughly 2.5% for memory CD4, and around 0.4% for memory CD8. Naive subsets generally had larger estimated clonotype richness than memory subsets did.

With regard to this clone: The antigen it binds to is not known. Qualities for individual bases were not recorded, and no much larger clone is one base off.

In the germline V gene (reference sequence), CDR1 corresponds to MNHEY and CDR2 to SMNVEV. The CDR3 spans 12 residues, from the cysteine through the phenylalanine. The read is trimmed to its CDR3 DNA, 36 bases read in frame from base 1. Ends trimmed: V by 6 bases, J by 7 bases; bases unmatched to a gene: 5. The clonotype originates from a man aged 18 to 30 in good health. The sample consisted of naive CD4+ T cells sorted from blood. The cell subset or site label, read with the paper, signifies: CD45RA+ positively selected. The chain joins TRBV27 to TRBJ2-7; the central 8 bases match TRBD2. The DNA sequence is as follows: TGTGCCAGCAGCGGCGGGGGGTTAGAGCAGTACTTC. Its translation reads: CASSGGGLEQYF.